This T cell receptor (beta chain) was observed in a study of blood T cell repertoires in COVID-19. About the study: PBMCs, B-cell-depleted T cells, or T cells provided the cDNA or gDNA that made up the material.

Participants, about 18 to 90 years old, spanned around 26 US areas. Participants reported their clinical history, and cohort assignment relied on those reports. Germline V CDR1 and CDR2: MDHEN, SYDVKM. The length of the CDR3 is 15 residues. The V end lost 7 bases, the J end lost 8 bases, and 21 bases lay between the germline ends. Sequencing used immunoSEQ multiplex PCR; TCRdb keeps in-frame clones, though not all of them. The data show around 320,000 clones, 90% seen once. The TCR was taken from a young woman with acute COVID-19. The chain has TRBV28 and TRBJ2-1; perhaps TRBD1 as D (5 bases). The sequenced material came from PBMCs or T cells enriched from blood (not recorded which). CDR3 bases: TGTGCCAGCACTAAAGATCACAGGTCCTGGGATGAGCAGTTCTTC. Translated: CASTKDHRSWDEQFF.